This is a list of T cell receptor beta chains from one sample in a study of molecular identifiers for immune sequencing clone quantification. TCRdb itself ran the PCR reads through MiXCR, one entry per CDR3 protein. Of under 800,000 distinct CDR3 sequences listed, approximately 24% were seen once; the top ten hold about 0.8%. Sequencing input: naive CD8+ T cells from blood, with Jurkat cell RNA spiked in. These receptors were obtained from a human donor in good health. Some libraries in this study had Jurkat cell RNA spiked in. CDR3s include the opening cysteine and the closing phenylalanine or tryptophan. D genes are given only for firm matches. Where a row states a size, it is once, few, many or the class of an expanded clone; other rows omit it.

>TRBV20-1|few|TRBJ2-7|-
TGCAGTGCTAGCTTGGACACACTCACCTACGAGCAGTACTTC
CSASLDTLTYEQYF
>TRBV20-1|-|TRBJ2-6|-
TGCAGTGCTCGTACATGGGGATTGCGGGCCAACGTCCTGACTTTC
CSARTWGLRANVLTF
>TRBV7-9|few|TRBJ1-5|-
TGTGCCAGCAGCCTAGGCACGAGCGTACCCTATAGCAATCAGCCCCAGCATTTT
CASSLGTSVPYSNQPQHF
>TRBV19|few|TRBJ2-7|-
TGTGCCAGTAGTATCAGCGGCGTCACCTACGAGCAGTACTTC
CASSISGVTYEQYF
>TRBV12-3/TRBV12-4|few|TRBJ1-1|-
TGTGCCAGCAGTTTTTCCACAGGGTCTTACACTGAAGCTTTCTTT
CASSFSTGSYTEAFF
>TRBV7-2|-|TRBJ2-1|TRBD2
TGTGCCAGCAGTCTAGGGCGGGAGTTCTGCAATGAGCAGTTCTTC
CASSLGREFCNEQFF
>TRBV7-3|few|TRBJ2-5|TRBD1
TGTGCCAGCAGCACCGGACAGGGATGGAGGGAGACCCAGTACTTC
CASSTGQGWRETQYF
>TRBV19|-|TRBJ1-1|-
TGTGCCAGTAGTATAGAAGTAGGCGGTATGAACACTGAAGCTTTCTTT
CASSIEVGGMNTEAFF
>TRBV20-1|-|TRBJ2-7|TRBD2
TGCAGTGCTAGGGGTCCCACTAGCGGGCCTACCTACGAGCAGTACTTC
CSARGPTSGPTYEQYF
>TRBV6-2/TRBV6-3|many|TRBJ1-1|-
TGTGCCAGCAGTTACGAGGAGACTGAAGCTTTCTTT
CASSYEETEAFF
>TRBV6-5|-|TRBJ2-5|TRBD2
TGTGCCAGCAGTTACGGTTTTAGCGGGGGGGCTACGGAGACCCAGTACTTC
CASSYGFSGGATETQYF
>TRBV27|few|TRBJ2-1|-
TGTGCCAGCAGTATGACCCTGTACAATGAGCAGTTCTTC
CASSMTLYNEQFF
>TRBV11-2|few|TRBJ2-7|-
TGTGCCAGCAGCTCCCGTGGACAGTCTCCCTACGAGCAGTACTTC
CASSSRGQSPYEQYF
>TRBV27|-|TRBJ2-5|-
TGTGCCAGCAGTTTTCGTATCCGGGAGACCCAGTACTTC
CASSFRIRETQYF
>TRBV9|-|TRBJ2-7|-
TGTGCCAGCAGCGTAGATAGCGAATTCTACGAGCAGTACTTC
CASSVDSEFYEQYF
>TRBV4-1|once|TRBJ2-1|TRBD1
TGCGCCAGCAGCCAAGCCGCAGGGGGACAGGGATCGAGTAATGAGCGGTTCTTC
CASSQAAGGQGSSNERFF
>TRBV4-3|few|TRBJ1-5|TRBD1
TGCGCCAGCAGCCAAGATTGGCCTGAGGGGGCGGGTCAGCCCCAGCATTTT
CASSQDWPEGAGQPQHF
>TRBV30|many|TRBJ2-4|TRBD1
TGTGCCTGGAGTATGGGACAGCTAAACATTCAGTACTTC
CAWSMGQLNIQYF
>TRBV4-1|many|TRBJ1-5|TRBD1
TGCGCCAGCAGCCAGGGACAGTGGGCGATTGCCCAGCATTTT
CASSQGQWAIAQHF
>TRBV6-5|-|TRBJ2-7|-
TGTGCCAGCAGTTACGTTGAATCTAACGAGCAGTACTTC
CASSYVESNEQYF
>TRBV5-1|-|TRBJ2-1|TRBD1
TGCGCCGGCAGCGCATCCGGGACAGTCTACAATGAGCAGTTCTTC
CAGSASGTVYNEQFF
>TRBV12-3/TRBV12-4|few|TRBJ2-5|-
TGTGCCAGCAGTCTCCAGGGACCCGCCCAAGAGACCCAGTACTTC
CASSLQGPAQETQYF
>TRBV7-2|-|TRBJ2-3|TRBD2
TGTGCCAGCTTGACTAGCGGGTGGGCAGATACGCAGTATTTT
CASLTSGWADTQYF
>TRBV20-1|-|TRBJ1-2|-
TGCAGTGCTAGATCTAACTATGGCTACACCTTC
CSARSNYGYTF
>TRBV4-3|few|TRBJ2-3|TRBD2
TGCGCCAGCAGCCAAGATCTAGCGGGAAACACAGATACGCAGTATTTT
CASSQDLAGNTDTQYF
>TRBV19|many|TRBJ2-3|TRBD2
TGTGCCAGTAGTACCCCTTGGCGGGGGGCGGATACGCAGTATTTT
CASSTPWRGADTQYF
>TRBV10-2|many|TRBJ1-6|-
TGCGCCAGCAGTGAGCCCTCCAGCTCATCGAATTCACCCCTCCACTTT
CASSEPSSSSNSPLHF
>TRBV7-3|many|TRBJ2-3|-
TGTGCCAGCAGCTTAAACGGTCGGAGTAGCACAGATACGCAGTATTTT
CASSLNGRSSTDTQYF
>TRBV27|once|TRBJ2-3|-
TGTGCCAGCAGTTACGGGATTAGGGATACGCAGTATTTT
CASSYGIRDTQYF
>TRBV3-1|few|TRBJ2-3|-
TGTGCCAGCAGCTTCTACGGGGGATTCACAGATACGCAGTATTTT
CASSFYGGFTDTQYF
>TRBV9|few|TRBJ1-3|-
TGTGCCAGCAGCGTAGGCTCCGGCTCTGGAAACACCATATATTTT
CASSVGSGSGNTIYF
>TRBV6-1|few|TRBJ1-5|-
TGTGCCAGCAGGGGCCGGGCCGATCAGCCCCAGCATTTT
CASRGRADQPQHF
>TRBV27|few|TRBJ2-3|-
TGTGCCAGCAGTTTATGGCGGGGCACAGATACGCAGTATTTT
CASSLWRGTDTQYF
>TRBV7-9|-|TRBJ2-7|TRBD1
TGTGCCAGCAGCTTAGTTTCAGGGGGAACCTACGAGCAGTACTTC
CASSLVSGGTYEQYF
>TRBV27|many|TRBJ2-3|-
TGTGCCAGCAGCGTCACTACCGCTAGCACAGATACGCAGTATTTT
CASSVTTASTDTQYF
>TRBV27|-|TRBJ2-7|TRBD1
TGTGCCAGCAAAGACAGGGCGCCCGACTACGAGCAGTACTTC
CASKDRAPDYEQYF
>TRBV7-9|few|TRBJ2-2|-
TGTGCCAGCAGCTCCTCATTGAACACCGGGGAGCTGTTTTTT
CASSSSLNTGELFF
>TRBV6-1|many|TRBJ2-5|TRBD1
TGTGCCAGCAGTGATTGGACAGGGGAAGAGACCCAGTACTTC
CASSDWTGEETQYF
>TRBV9|many|TRBJ2-7|-
TGTGCCAGCAGCGTAGGGTCCGAGCAGTACTTC
CASSVGSEQYF
>TRBV28|-|TRBJ2-2|-
TGTGCCAGCCAATCTCTCGGGGAGCTGTTTTTT
CASQSLGELFF
>TRBV20-1|-|TRBJ2-1|TRBD2
TGCAGTGCTAGAGAATCCAGCGGGGGGGCCAACTACAATGAGCAGTTCTTC
CSARESSGGANYNEQFF
>TRBV10-1|few|TRBJ2-5|-
TGCGCCAGCAGCGACGGACTATCTCAAGAGACCCAGTACTTC
CASSDGLSQETQYF
>TRBV4-3|-|TRBJ2-2|-
TGCGCCAGCAGCCAAGACAGAAACACCCGGGAGCTGTTTTTT
CASSQDRNTRELFF
>TRBV6-2/TRBV6-3|few|TRBJ2-1|TRBD2
TGTGCCAGCAGTATAGCGGGAGTATATAATGAGCAGTTCTTC
CASSIAGVYNEQFF
>TRBV20-1|-|TRBJ2-1|TRBD2
TGCAGTGCCTCAGGGCCGAAAGCGGGGGGGTTTGAGCAGTTCTTC
CSASGPKAGGFEQFF
>TRBV6-6|-|TRBJ2-7|TRBD1
TGTGCCAGCAGTTACTCTTTGCAGGGGGCTGTCTACGAGCAGTACTTC
CASSYSLQGAVYEQYF
>TRBV2|many|TRBJ1-2|-
TGTGCCAGCAGTGAAGCTGGTCAGACCTATGGCTACACCTTC
CASSEAGQTYGYTF
>TRBV20-1|-|TRBJ1-5|-
TGCAGTGCTAGAGATAGGAGGGGGGTTAGCAATCAGCCCCAGCATTTT
CSARDRRGVSNQPQHF
>TRBV19|-|TRBJ2-1|-
TGTGCCAGTAGTGGTGGACGTCACAATGAGCAGTTCTTC
CASSGGRHNEQFF
>TRBV27|few|TRBJ2-7|TRBD1
TGTGCCAGCAGTCCCCAGGGACAGGGTCGGCCCTACGAGCAGTACTTC
CASSPQGQGRPYEQYF
>TRBV19|-|TRBJ2-1|-
TGTGCCAGTGTCGGACTGGACCTCTACAATGAGCAGTTCTTC
CASVGLDLYNEQFF
>TRBV9|few|TRBJ2-3|TRBD2
TGTGCCAGCAGCGGCGGGAGTCCCAGCCGCACAGATGGGGATACGCAGTATTTT
CASSGGSPSRTDGDTQYF